These T cell receptor beta chains were read from a single sample in a study of blood T cell repertoires in COVID-19. Data came from immunoSEQ multiplex PCR; TCRdb stores just in-frame clones and leaves some out. In the table there are some 51,000 clones, approximately 90% of which are singletons. The sequenced sample was peripheral blood. Every receptor here comes from a man aged 35-49 years with acute or convalescent COVID-19. CDR3s include the opening cysteine and the closing phenylalanine or tryptophan. A D gene is named only where the DNA matches it firmly.

d_gene,j_gene,v_gene,CDR3aa
NA,TRBJ1-5,TRBV30,CAWSVWQGSNQPQHF
NA,TRBJ2-3,TRBV19,CASSPVPRTDTQYF
NA,TRBJ1-4,TRBV6-5,CASSSLGGNGEKLFF
NA,TRBJ1-1,TRBV12-3/TRBV12-4,CASSFSNTEAFF
NA,TRBJ2-7,TRBV4-1,CASSQDIRESSYEQYF
NA,TRBJ1-1,TRBV19,CASRRAGFDLAFF
TRBD1,TRBJ2-7,TRBV25-1,CASDGDRADEQYF
NA,TRBJ1-2,TRBV5-4,CASRPGGGGYTF
NA,TRBJ1-4,TRBV11-2,CASSLDRGAIEKLFF
NA,TRBJ2-7,TRBV6-5,CASSTSSVSSYEQYF
TRBD1,TRBJ2-2,TRBV9,CASSPWDSTGELFF
TRBD2,TRBJ2-7,TRBV4-2,CASSPGGGVAYEQYF
NA,TRBJ1-1,TRBV18,CASSPEQGRTEAFF
TRBD2,TRBJ2-1,TRBV6-5,CASSSSTSGRAYEQFF
NA,TRBJ1-6,TRBV3-1/TRBV3-2,CASQATRIDSPLHF
TRBD1,TRBJ1-4,TRBV6-5,CASSSGTGGEKLFF
TRBD2,TRBJ2-7,TRBV7-3,CASMAAGGSEQYF
TRBD2,TRBJ2-7,TRBV4-2,CASSQENWVSGGKSYEQYF
TRBD1,TRBJ1-2,TRBV25-1,CASSAPDRAHGYTF
TRBD1,TRBJ2-2,TRBV25-1,CASSEPGGGTGELFF
NA,TRBJ1-6,TRBV7-2,CASSPAGFSPLHF
NA,TRBJ1-1,TRBV6-5,CASPGPNTEAFF
TRBD2,TRBJ2-3,TRBV6-6,CASSDPSGGADTQYF
NA,TRBJ1-2,TRBV11-3,CASSRPGGGGYTF
TRBD2,TRBJ2-7,TRBV11-2,CASSYGLAPGEQYF
NA,TRBJ1-3,TRBV6-2/TRBV6-3,CASSYSKADGNTIYF
NA,TRBJ2-2,TRBV9,CASSASTYNTGELFF
TRBD2,TRBJ2-3,TRBV7-9,CASSFKAGGPSTDTQYF
TRBD2,TRBJ2-1,TRBV25-1,CASSAPSGRPLQYNEQFF
NA,TRBJ1-5,TRBV2,CASSEGWAQPQHF
TRBD2,TRBJ2-5,TRBV19,CASTTTSGIKETQYF
TRBD1,TRBJ1-2,TRBV12-5,CASGLVTGSYGYTF